This T cell receptor (beta chain) stems from a study of siplizumab effects on memory and regulatory T cells. Study results and limitations: Naive-or-memory phenotypes were unassignable for roughly 80-97% of proliferating CD4+ or CD8+ clones. For siplizumab cultures, the suppressive function of their proliferating Tregs was not confirmed.

With regard to this clone: Antigen specificity is unknown.

Generated by immunoSEQ multiplex PCR, the TCRdb table keeps only in-frame clones and is missing some. The sample includes approximately 100,000 clones, 85% to 95% of them seen just once. With 4 bases clipped from V and 4 bases from J, the junction kept 9 bases outside the gene matches. CDR1 SGHRS and CDR2 YFSETQ come from the germline V gene. CDR3 size: 16 residues. Sequencing was carried out using non-Treg CD4+ T cells sorted from blood. The chain recombines TRBV5-1 with TRBJ2-3; 10 nucleotides line up with TRBD2. This sequence originates from a human donor in good health. This CDR3 reads CASSPRASGSPDTQYF. DNA of the CDR3: TGCGCCAGCAGCCCCCGGGCTAGCGGGAGTCCAGATACGCAGTATTTT.